This T cell receptor (beta chain) was recorded in a study of T cell responses to AZD1222 COVID-19 vaccine (dated by TCRdb to the early 2020s). Context from the whole study: AZD1222 recipients given second doses at about 4 weeks or at about 12 weeks were pooled, since spike-specific TCR depth and breadth were not found to differ between the two schedules. A total of 230 to 250 trial participants underwent TCR sequencing, of whom around 210 had received two doses of AZD1222 and around 26 had received two doses of the MenACWY control vaccine. Trial participants were enrolled by age into 18-55, 56-69 and 70-plus year subgroups, with roughly 160, 29 and 62 TCR-sequenced participants respectively.

This clone was counted only a few times. No antigen is known for it. No quality values exist for individual bases; no much larger clone is one base distant. Study-level results and caveats: CD4 TCRs associated with the vaccine covered the entire spike protein, and the dominant responses were in regions 160-218 and 743-854. Because no day 14 peak-response samples were available, repertoires were characterized only after the peak T cell response. Epitopes outside the regions mutated in the B.1.351 and B.1.1.7 variants were reportedly recognized by nearly half of the unique spike-specific TCRs. Conclusions about previously exposed vaccinees were limited because only six AZD1222 recipients were SARS-CoV-2 seropositive at baseline. After two AZD1222 doses, spike-specific TCR breadth and depth were significantly higher than at day 0 and than in MenACWY recipients. In the small 56-69-year group, the increase in depth fell short of significance, most likely because of low power. Participants were mostly white British, with more females than males. The authors suggested clonal diversity may have been underestimated.

The intended sense of this specimen's time point label: baseline before first vaccination. The vaccinee samples were drawn from two UK trials, COV001 and COV002, one of which was a single-blind randomized controlled phase 2/3 trial testing AZD1222 (ChAdOx1 nCoV-19) in healthy adults. For TCRbeta chain sequencing, PBMC samples were collected from trial participants at day 0 and at day 28 after the second dose. The germline V gene encodes CDR1 SGHNT and CDR2 YYREEE (reference sequence). Spanning cysteine to phenylalanine, the CDR3 consists of 14 amino acids. The kept DNA is CDR3 alone, 42 bases in frame from the first base. V ends up 5 bases short and J 7 bases short, with an unmatched junction base count of 9. The CDR3 regions of human TCRbeta chains were subjected to immunosequencing. As for the authors' bioinformatics: TCRs in the repertoires were compared against a reference library of SARS-CoV-2-specific TCRs that had been generated with the MIRA antigen-specificity platform. Breadth was defined as the fraction of unique TCRs that were SARS-CoV-2-associated. Depth was defined as the fraction of total T cells that were SARS-CoV-2-associated. Using the MIRA data, each spike-specific TCR was mapped to the spike region that the TCR reacts to and placed in a CD4 or CD8 class. Log10-transformed breadth and depth values were compared by one-way ANOVA with Sidak's multiple comparisons tests. Not all clones reach the TCRdb copy of this immuneACCESS table, which keeps in-frame sequences only. Checked studies attribute under half of the gap to unresolved V genes and leave the rest unexplained. V and J calls and clone size are copied from that table; D and trimming were computed from the DNA. Within this sample are more than 100,000 clones, with over 75% of them counted one time only. The ten largest clones represent roughly 1.2% of the sample.

This sequence uses TRBV5-4 and TRBJ1-2, and TRBD1 aligns with 9 junction nucleotides. The TCR comes from an adult in good health. Sequencing used peripheral blood, obtained on day 0 of AZD1222 vaccination. The bases read TGTGCCAGCAGGAGGGACAGGGAAGGGGGTGGCTACACCTTC. Its protein product is CASRRDREGGGYTF.